This TCR beta chain was recovered during a study of blood T cell repertoires in COVID-19. On the study more broadly: The United States, Italy and Spain provided the acute and convalescent COVID-19 samples. Sources were T cells, B-cell-depleted T cells, or PBMCs; the material itself was cDNA or gDNA.

Deletions cut 0 bases from V and 11 bases from J, with 20 bases between. The CDR3 runs to 15 residues. From germline, CDR1 is SGHDN and CDR2 FVKESK. The method was immunoSEQ multiplex PCR; TCRdb's version includes in-frame clones alone and lacks a portion of them. Altogether hundreds of thousands of clones are present, more than 75% being singletons, with the ten largest covering about 2.9%. This clone was observed a handful of times. The clonotype comes from a human donor in a cohort sampled during active COVID-19. The sample taken for sequencing was peripheral blood. The chain carries TRBV14 and TRBJ2-7; TRBD2 is a possible D gene (5 bases). Here the CDR3 reads CASSQDRGGPSREYF. CDR3 coding DNA: TGTGCCAGCAGCCAAGATCGAGGAGGCCCTTCAAGGGAGTACTTC.